The TCR beta chain under discussion was sequenced for a study of CD8+CD57+ T cells in acquired aplastic anemia. Looking at the study overall: Isolated CD4+ and CD8+ cells, once sorted, yielded DNA averaging roughly 3 ug. CD4+ cells from healthy donors averaged roughly 11 million reads.

Study conclusions and caveats: No significant difference in CD8+ Simpson's diversity was found between patients and controls. The number of CD8+ CDR3 sequences shared by patients and controls was twenty-nine.

About this clonotype: Its antigen is currently unknown.

Profiling that covered TCR beta VDJ and CDR3 relied on genomic DNA as its template. Using its own MiXCR run on the reads, TCRdb lists one record per CDR3 protein. The data show approximately 200,000 distinct CDR3 sequences, 61% seen once. This clonotype originated in a human donor in good health. Source material: sorted CD4+, CD8+, or CD8+CD57+ T cells (not recorded which) from PBMCs.

The CDR3 nucleotides are TGTGCCAGTAATCTCCGGGAGAATCAGCCCCAGCATTTT. Its translation: CASNLRENQPQHF. This sequence joins TRBV19 and TRBJ1-5; no clear D. Germline CDR1 and CDR2: LNHDA and SQIVND (reference sequence). This CDR3 comprises 13 residues. The V and J ends lost 7 bases and 4 bases respectively, with 11 bases between them.